Below are 4 T cell receptor beta chains sequenced from a single sample in a study of blood T cell repertoires in COVID-19. TCRdb's table, derived via immunoSEQ multiplex PCR, lists solely in-frame clones and lacks some. Of around 200,000 clones detected, approximately 84% appear once; the ten largest clones hold approximately 6.1%. The sample consisted of peripheral blood. The receptor source for this set is a man older than 75 with acute or convalescent COVID-19.

This clone was counted only a few times. V and J are TRBV24-1 and TRBJ2-1; 8 bases fit TRBD1. From germline, CDR1 is KGHDR and CDR2 SFDVKD. V trimming: 9 bases; J trimming: 3 bases; junction bases outside the gene matches: 3. The CDR3 covers 13 residues. As DNA, the CDR3 is TGTGCCACCGTTGACAGGGGCTACAATGAGCAGTTCTTC. It is translated as CATVDRGYNEQFF.

The V call is TRBV5-1, the J call TRBJ2-3, with 7 bases identical to TRBD2. CDR3 size: 16 residues. Unmatched junction bases numbered 11, after V lost 4 bases and J lost 3 bases. Germline CDR1 reads SGHRS; CDR2 reads YFSETQ. The CDR3 DNA is TGCGCCAGCAGCAACGACGGCGGGAGTCGAACAGATACGCAGTATTTT. Translated: CASSNDGGSRTDTQYF.

The rearrangement uses TRBV9 and TRBJ1-3; TRBD1 is a possible D gene (6 bases). The ends were cut back, 4 bases at V and 8 bases at J, with 16 bases in the middle. Per germline, CDR1 SGDLS and CDR2 YYNGEE. The CDR3 is 14 amino acids. In DNA form, the CDR3 reads TGTGCCAGCAGCCCCAGGGGTTACAGGGACACCATATATTTT. Its translation: CASSPRGYRDTIYF.

V gene TRBV19 combines with J gene TRBJ2-5, with 13 bases that match TRBD2. Germline loops: CDR1 LNHDA, CDR2 SQIVND (reference sequence). Unmatched junction bases numbered 2, after V lost 6 bases and J lost 4 bases. The CDR3 contains 14 residues. The CDR3 reads CASRRTSGRETQYF. In DNA form, the CDR3 reads TGTGCCAGTAGAAGGACTAGCGGGAGAGAGACCCAGTACTTC.